This TCR beta chain was found in a study of blood T cell repertoires in COVID-19. About the study: Whether acute or convalescent, the COVID-19 samples came from the United States, Italy and Spain. From T cells, B-cell-depleted T cells, or PBMCs came the material, which was cDNA or gDNA.

Per the authors' pipeline: Reference gene primers were amplified, and this amplification served to estimate nucleated cell counts. Measured with immunoSEQ multiplex PCR; TCRdb has only the in-frame clones, and not every one. The V and J calls and the clone size are those of that table, but D and trimming were determined from the DNA. Of about 130,000 clones listed, approximately 83% are singletons. The CDR3 consists of 15 residues. With 8 bases removed from V and 4 bases from J, the gap between germline ends came to 18 bases. Per the germline V gene, CDR1 is MDHEN and CDR2 is SYDVKM. The sequencing sample was made of peripheral blood. The chain couples TRBV28 to TRBJ2-1, with D possibly matching TRBD2 (6 bases). This receptor was taken from a woman aged 45 to 65 who had recovered from COVID-19. The CDR3 DNA reads as TGTGCCAGCTCTAGGGCTAGCGACGGGTACAATGAGCAGTTCTTC. Translation gives CASSRASDGYNEQFF.